A single T cell receptor (beta chain) is shown here with its context. A second PCR of 7 to 11 cycles used a sample-barcoded 5' primer and a J-beta primer mix. TCRdb used MiXCR to reprocess the 5' RACE reads, holding one entry per CDR3 protein. The table includes under 2 million distinct CDR3 sequences, about 31% detected once. This specimen comes from a study of blood T cells in healthy people across ages. About the study: Through template switching, about one barcoded beta molecule was captured per two T cells, as measured in model experiments.

Approximately 10 milliliters was the volume of peripheral blood drawn from each donor. The CDR3 length is 15 residues. V shed 8 bases and J 10 bases; nucleotides not matched to a gene: 10. This chain joins TRBV12-3 or TRBV12-4 and TRBJ2-1; 14 bases line up with TRBD2. Sequencing was done on a sample of blood. This receptor was taken from a woman in her thirties in good health. CDR3 sequence (DNA): TGTGCCAGCCGACCGACTAGCGGGAGGGCCAAGGAGCAGTTCTTC. Translating gives CASRPTSGRAKEQFF.